These 20 T cell receptor beta chains were all obtained from the same sample, sequenced in a study of CD8 T cells in ankylosing spondylitis. TCRdb independently ran MiXCR on the 5' RACE reads; one entry per CDR3 protein. The table shows under 200,000 distinct CDR3 sequences, with around 13% occurring only once. Sequences were obtained from blood, either unsorted or a sorted T cell fraction (not recorded which). The source of these receptors is a female donor with ankylosing spondylitis or in good health (not recorded which).

This clonotype was counted a few times. J is TRBJ1-4 and V is TRBV11-2, with 12 bases lining up with TRBD1. V shed 2 bases and J 11 bases; nucleotides not matched to a gene: 18. This CDR3 comprises 19 residues. The germline CDR1 and CDR2 sequences are SGHAT and FQNNGV. The CDR3 DNA is TGTGCCAGCAGCTTAAGAGCCCCGGGACAGGGGGCCCTGATGGGGAAACTGTTTTTT. This translates into CASSLRAPGQGALMGKLFF.

As regards this clonotype: A much larger clone differs from this one at a single base, so this may be a read error. The V call is TRBV5-1, the J call TRBJ2-1; D is unclear. The CDR3 consists of 14 residues. Germline CDR1 reads SGHRS; CDR2 reads YFSETQ. The CDR3 DNA follows: TGCTCCAGCAGCTCCCCGGGTAGCTACAATGAGCAGTTCTTC. Its protein is CSSSSPGSYNEQFF.

This clonotype was recorded at least ten times. The J gene is TRBJ2-1, the V gene TRBV9; TRBD2 agrees at 10 bases. V was pared by 0 bases and J by 6 bases, with 3 bases of the junction left unmatched. CDR1 is SGDLS and CDR2 is YYNGEE in the germline V gene. This CDR3 has 15 residues. The DNA for the CDR3 is TGTGCCAGCAGCGTAGTAGCGGGAGGAAGCAATGAGCAGTTCTTC. It is translated as CASSVVAGGSNEQFF.

As for this clonotype: At one boundary the junction diverges from the germline segment, which might be a read error. V is TRBV30 and J is TRBJ2-7; no firm D call. Germline loops: CDR1 GTSNPN, CDR2 SVGIG (reference sequence). The CDR3 sequence is 13 residues long. The CDR3: CAWSEGNRLEQHF. As DNA, the CDR3 is TGTGCCTGGAGTGAGGGTAACCGGCTCGAGCAGCACTTC.

This clonotype was detected only a few times. The genes are TRBV12-3 or TRBV12-4 and TRBJ2-3; 9 bases are a match to TRBD2. The CDR3 has 14 residues. V lost 5 bases, J lost 6 bases, and 6 bases stayed unmatched. CDR3 amino acids: CASSVSGRRDTQYF. CDR3 coding DNA: TGTGCCAGCAGTGTTAGCGGGAGAAGGGATACGCAGTATTTT.

This clonotype has a count of ten or more. The V gene is TRBV20-1, the J gene TRBJ2-1, with D possibly called TRBD1 or TRBD2 (6 bases each). From germline, CDR1 is DFQATT and CDR2 SNEGSKA (reference sequence). This CDR3 comprises 15 residues. The V and J ends lost 3 bases and 1 base respectively, with 13 bases between them. CDR3 coding DNA: TGCAGTGCTAGTAGGGGGGCCGGGTCCTACAATGAGCAGTTCTTC. It yields the protein CSASRGAGSYNEQFF.

As regards this clonotype: One base away lies a much larger clone, so this may be a sequencing read error. V usage is TRBV15 and J usage is TRBJ1-6; weak D call: TRBD1 (5 bases). This CDR3 is built from 15 residues. The germline V and J ends were trimmed by 0 bases and 6 bases, with 9 bases remaining between them. Germline V gene data show CDR1 as LNHNV and CDR2 as YYDKDF (reference sequence). The CDR3 sequence is CATSRDQGSNSPLHF. CDR3 sequence (DNA): TGTGCCACCAGCAGAGATCAGGGAAGTAATTCACCCCTCCACTTT. The whole variable domain, filled in from reference TRBV15 and TRBJ1-6, reads DAMVIQNPRYQVTQFGKPVTLSCSQTLNHNVMYWYQQKSSQAPKLLFHYYDKDFNNEADTPDNFQSRRPNTSFCFLDIRSPGLGDTAMYLCATSRDQGSNSPLHFGNGTRLTVT.

This clonotype has ten or more counts. The CDR3 sequence is CASSLGAGVDTQYF. The CDR3 coding sequence is TGTGCCAGCAGTTTAGGAGCGGGAGTTGATACGCAGTATTTT. V is TRBV28 and J is TRBJ2-3, with TRBD2 matching 8 bases. The germline V gene has CDR1 MDHEN and CDR2 SYDVKM. The CDR3 contains 14 residues. Unmatched junction bases numbered 4, after V lost 2 bases and J lost 6 bases.

This clonotype came up many times. The V call is TRBV5-1, the J call TRBJ1-4; D uncertain. The CDR3 runs 14 residues. The V and J ends lost 4 bases and 8 bases respectively, with 15 bases between them. CDR1 SGHRS and CDR2 YFSETQ come from the germline V gene. The CDR3 nucleotides are TGCGCCAGCAGCCCAAGGCCCGGCGGAGAAAAACTGTTTTTT. Its translation: CASSPRPGGEKLFF.

In this sample, this clonotype turned up many times. The V call is TRBV6-1, the J call TRBJ1-5, with no clear D. From germline, CDR1 is MNHNS and CDR2 SASEGT. CDR3 length: 15 amino acids. V lost 3 bases and J 1 base, leaving 10 bases between the germline ends. The CDR3 DNA is TGTGCCAGCAGTGAGTTCTTAGGCAGCAATCAGCCCCAGCATTTT. It translates to CASSEFLGSNQPQHF.

This clonotype was detected ten times or more. V and J are TRBV29-1 and TRBJ2-2; 9 bases align to TRBD1. The CDR3 runs to 13 residues. Germline CDR1 reads SQVTM; CDR2 reads ANQGSEA. V lost 7 bases to trimming and J lost 5 bases; unmatched junction nucleotides: 5. CDR3 residues: CSADRGWTGELFF. CDR3 bases: TGCAGCGCCGACAGGGGGTGGACCGGGGAGCTGTTTTTT.

This clonotype showed up many times. The chain has TRBV20-1 and TRBJ2-2; 12 bases fit TRBD2. CDR3 length: 18 residues. The J segment lost 6 bases and the V segment lost 0 bases, leaving 11 bases of the junction unmatched. CDR1 DFQATT and CDR2 SNEGSKA come from the germline V gene (reference sequence). The CDR3 loop reads CSARDDLTSGRVAGELFF. The CDR3 DNA reads as TGCAGTGCTAGAGACGACCTGACTAGCGGGAGAGTGGCCGGGGAGCTGTTTTTT.

This clonotype was seen only a few times. This chain connects TRBV10-3 to TRBJ1-1; no clear D gene. The CDR3 spans 12 residues. With 5 bases removed from V and 6 bases from J, the gap between germline ends came to 10 bases. Germline V gives CDR1 ENHRY, CDR2 SYGVKD. CDR3 coding DNA: TGTGCCATCAGTAGCAGAGGTGCTGAAGCTTTCTTT. Protein product: CAISSRGAEAFF.

This clonotype was counted ten times or more. V and J are TRBV27 and TRBJ1-5; D is possibly TRBD1 (6 bases). V was pared by 1 base and J by 4 bases, with 8 bases between. Per the germline V gene, CDR1 is MNHEY and CDR2 is SMNVEV (reference sequence). The CDR3 sequence is 14 residues long. CDR3 amino acids: CASSLWGRNQPQHF. The CDR3 DNA reads TGTGCCAGCAGTTTATGGGGGCGGAATCAGCCCCAGCATTTT.

This clonotype was seen repeatedly, ten times or more. The chain carries TRBV5-6 and TRBJ1-5; perhaps TRBD1 as D (6 bases). V lost 4 bases and J 9 bases, leaving 26 bases between the germline ends. Looked up from germline, CDR1 is SGHDT and CDR2 is YYEEEE. This CDR3 spans 17 amino acids. This CDR3 reads CASSLGGGQIRGSPQHF. CDR3 nucleotide sequence: TGTGCCAGCAGCCTTGGGGGGGGGCAGATTCGCGGTTCGCCCCAGCATTTT.

This clonotype has a count of ten or more. The chain is built from TRBV28 and TRBJ1-1, with D maybe TRBD1 (5 bases). The CDR3 covers 15 residues. In germline, CDR1 is MDHEN, CDR2 SYDVKM. The V and J ends lost 0 bases and 5 bases respectively, with 13 bases between them. The CDR3 is CASSLWGTATTEAFF. In DNA form, the CDR3 reads TGTGCCAGCAGTTTATGGGGGACGGCTACTACTGAAGCTTTCTTT.

This clonotype was seen ten or more times. This chain joins TRBV12-3 or TRBV12-4 and TRBJ2-3; TRBD2 might be the D (5 bases). Trimming cost V 7 bases and J 2 bases, with 19 bases left between them. CDR3 length: 16 amino acids. The CDR3 loop is CASTSPRGRATDTQYF. The CDR3 bases are TGTGCCAGCACCTCCCCGCGAGGGCGGGCCACAGATACGCAGTATTTT.

This clonotype showed up many times. The J gene is TRBJ2-7, the V gene TRBV28, with TRBD2 as a possible D gene (5 bases). Trimming took off 3 bases at V and 3 bases at J, with 24 bases between the two ends. CDR3 size: 18 residues. CDR1 is MDHEN and CDR2 is SYDVKM in the germline V gene. The DNA for the CDR3 is TGTGCCAGCAGTTTGTTTATAGGAGGTCTGGGCTGGTACTACGAGCAGTACTTC. It encodes CASSLFIGGLGWYYEQYF.

Only a few counts were recorded for this clonotype. In nucleotides, the CDR3 is TGTGCCAGCAGCTTATTCTGGGCAGGGCCAAACACTGAAGCTTTCTTT. Protein: CASSLFWAGPNTEAFF. The chain carries TRBV7-2 and TRBJ1-1; D possibly corresponds to TRBD1 (5 bases). The V end lost 2 bases, the J end lost 2 bases, and 15 bases lay between the germline ends. The CDR3 is 16 amino acids. Germline values: CDR1 SGHTA, CDR2 FQGNSA.

This clonotype has ten or more counts. The rearrangement joins TRBV19 to TRBJ1-1; D remains ambiguous. V shed 7 bases and J shed 1 base, with 13 bases lying between them. CDR3 size: 14 residues. Germline V lookup: CDR1 LNHDA, CDR2 SQIVND (reference sequence). The CDR3 DNA sequence: TGTGCCAGTAACGAGGGATTAAGGAACACTGAAGCTTTCTTT. Encoded protein: CASNEGLRNTEAFF.